This TCR beta chain derives from a study of vaccination and CD4 T cells after COVID-19. The overall study: Post-COVID sampling occurred a median about 110 days after diagnosis (range 35 to 161).

The germline V gene encodes CDR1 SGHNT and CDR2 YYREEE (reference sequence). V was trimmed by 0 bases and J by 1 base, leaving 12 bases between them. This CDR3 region has 16 residues. This clonotype came up a few times. Its cognate antigen is unknown. At the Johns Hopkins FTIC core, DNA taken from cultured CD4+ T cells was sequenced by way of the Oncomine TCR Beta short-read assay. One entry per CDR3 protein, called by TCRdb with MiXCR from the PCR reads. The sample yields roughly 14,000 distinct CDR3 sequences, roughly a quarter seen once. The treatment denotes: roughly 11-day PBMC culture with coronavirus spike peptide pools or control peptides (ViraFEST assay).

Source: CD4+ T cells from blood, cultured in vitro, taken after SARS-CoV-2 vaccination. The TCR sequence derives from a human donor who had recovered from COVID-19. The J gene is TRBJ2-3, the V gene TRBV5-4; D is possibly TRBD2 (5 bases). The CDR3 loop reads CASSLGSSAGTDTQYF. In DNA form, the CDR3 reads TGTGCCAGCAGCTTGGGGAGCTCAGCGGGCACAGATACGCAGTATTTT.